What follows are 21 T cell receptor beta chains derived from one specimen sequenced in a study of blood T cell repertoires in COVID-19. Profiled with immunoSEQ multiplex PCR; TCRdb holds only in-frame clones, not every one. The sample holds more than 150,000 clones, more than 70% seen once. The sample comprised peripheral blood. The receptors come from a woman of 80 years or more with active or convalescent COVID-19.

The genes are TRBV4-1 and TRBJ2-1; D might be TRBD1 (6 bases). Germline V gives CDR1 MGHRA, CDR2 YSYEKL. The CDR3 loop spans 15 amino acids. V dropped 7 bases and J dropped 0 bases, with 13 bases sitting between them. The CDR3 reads CASKQQGSSYNEQFF. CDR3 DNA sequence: TGCGCCAGCAAGCAACAGGGCAGCTCCTACAATGAGCAGTTCTTC.

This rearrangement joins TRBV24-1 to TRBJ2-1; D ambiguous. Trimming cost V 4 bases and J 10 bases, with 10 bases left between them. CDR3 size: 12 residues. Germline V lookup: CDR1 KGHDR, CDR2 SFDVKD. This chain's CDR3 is CATSDLPGEQFF. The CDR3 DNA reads TGTGCCACCAGTGACCTCCCCGGGGAGCAGTTCTTC.

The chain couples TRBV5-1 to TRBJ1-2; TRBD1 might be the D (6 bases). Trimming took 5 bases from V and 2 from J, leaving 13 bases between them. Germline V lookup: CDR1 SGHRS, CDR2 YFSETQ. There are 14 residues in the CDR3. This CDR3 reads CASSPGGGNYGYTF. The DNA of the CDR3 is TGCGCCAGCAGTCCGGGAGGGGGGAACTATGGCTACACCTTC. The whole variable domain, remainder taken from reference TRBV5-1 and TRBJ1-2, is KAGVTQTPRYLIKTRGQQVTLSCSPISGHRSVSWYQQTPGQGLQFLFEYFSETQRNKGNFPGRFSGRQFSNSRSEMNVSTLELGDSALYLCASSPGGGNYGYTFGSGTRLTVV.

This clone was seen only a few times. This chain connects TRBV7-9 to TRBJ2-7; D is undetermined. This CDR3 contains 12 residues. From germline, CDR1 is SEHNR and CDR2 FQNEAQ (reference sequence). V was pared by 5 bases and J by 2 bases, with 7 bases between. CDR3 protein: CASSEVAYEQYF. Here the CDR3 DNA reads TGTGCCAGCAGCGAGGTGGCCTACGAGCAGTACTTC.

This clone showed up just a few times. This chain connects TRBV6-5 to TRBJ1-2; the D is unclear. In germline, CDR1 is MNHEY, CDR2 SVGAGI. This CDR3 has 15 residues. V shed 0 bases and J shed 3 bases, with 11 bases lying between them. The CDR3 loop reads CASSYSMGVDYGYTF. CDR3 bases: TGTGCCAGCAGTTACTCGATGGGAGTCGACTATGGCTACACCTTC.

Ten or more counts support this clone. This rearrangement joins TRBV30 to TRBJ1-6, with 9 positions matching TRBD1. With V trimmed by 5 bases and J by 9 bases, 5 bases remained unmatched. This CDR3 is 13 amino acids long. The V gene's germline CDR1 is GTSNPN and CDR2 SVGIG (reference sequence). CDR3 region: CAWRGQGGSPLHF. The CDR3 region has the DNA TGTGCCTGGCGGGGACAGGGAGGTTCACCCCTCCACTTT.

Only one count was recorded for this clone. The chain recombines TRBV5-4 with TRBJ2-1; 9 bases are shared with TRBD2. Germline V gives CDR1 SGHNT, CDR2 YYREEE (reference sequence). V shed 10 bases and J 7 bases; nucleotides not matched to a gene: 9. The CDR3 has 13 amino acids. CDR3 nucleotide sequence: TGTGCCGGCGGGGGGGCCCTGAGAAATGAGCAGTTCTTC. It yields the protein CAGGGALRNEQFF.

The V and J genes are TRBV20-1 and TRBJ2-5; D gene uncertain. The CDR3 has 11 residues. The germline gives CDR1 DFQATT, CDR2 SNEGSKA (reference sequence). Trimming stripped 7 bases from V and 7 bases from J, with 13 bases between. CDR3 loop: CSVMSFGTQYF. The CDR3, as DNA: TGCAGTGTCATGTCATTCGGGACCCAGTACTTC.

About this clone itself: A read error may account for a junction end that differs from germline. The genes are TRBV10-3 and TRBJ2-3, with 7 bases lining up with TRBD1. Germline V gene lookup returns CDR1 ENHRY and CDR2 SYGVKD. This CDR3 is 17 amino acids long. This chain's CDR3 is CAISKSPTGEYTDTQYF. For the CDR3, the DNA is TGTGCCATCAGTAAGTCCCCCACAGGGGAATACACAGATACGCAGTATTTT.

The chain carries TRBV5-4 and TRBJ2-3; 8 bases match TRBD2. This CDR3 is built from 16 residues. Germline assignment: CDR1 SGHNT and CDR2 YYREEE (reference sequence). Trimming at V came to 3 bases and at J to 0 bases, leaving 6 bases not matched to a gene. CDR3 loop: CASSSAGTRSTDTQYF. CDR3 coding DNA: TGTGCCAGCAGCTCCGCCGGGACTAGAAGCACAGATACGCAGTATTTT.

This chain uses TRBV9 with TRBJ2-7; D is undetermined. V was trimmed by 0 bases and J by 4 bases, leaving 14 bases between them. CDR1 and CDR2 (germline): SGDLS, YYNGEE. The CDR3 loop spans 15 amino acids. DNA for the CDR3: TGTGCCAGCAGCGTAGATCCTGATCCCGAGTACGAGCAGTACTTC. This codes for CASSVDPDPEYEQYF.

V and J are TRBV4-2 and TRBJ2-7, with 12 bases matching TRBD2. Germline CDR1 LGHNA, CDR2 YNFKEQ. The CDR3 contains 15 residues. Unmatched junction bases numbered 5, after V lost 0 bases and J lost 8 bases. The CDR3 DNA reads TGTGCCAGCAGCCAAGATGGGCTAGCGGGGGGGCAGCAGTACTTC. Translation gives CASSQDGLAGGQQYF.

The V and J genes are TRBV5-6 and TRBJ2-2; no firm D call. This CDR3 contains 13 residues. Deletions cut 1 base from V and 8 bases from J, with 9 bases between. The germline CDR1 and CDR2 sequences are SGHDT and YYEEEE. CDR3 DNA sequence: TGTGCCAGCAGCTTGCCCACAATTGGGGAGCTGTTTTTT. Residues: CASSLPTIGELFF.

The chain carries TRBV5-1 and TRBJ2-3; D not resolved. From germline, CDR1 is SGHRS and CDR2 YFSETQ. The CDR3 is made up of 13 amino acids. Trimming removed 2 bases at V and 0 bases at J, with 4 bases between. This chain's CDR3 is CASSLSSTDTQYF. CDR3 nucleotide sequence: TGCGCCAGCAGCTTAAGCAGCACAGATACGCAGTATTTT.

The CDR3 loop is CSASIWGTRASAPLHF. The CDR3 nucleotides read TGCAGTGCTAGTATTTGGGGAACTAGAGCCTCGGCACCCCTCCACTTT. The chain combines TRBV20-1 with TRBJ1-6; D remains unclear. In germline, CDR1 is DFQATT, CDR2 SNEGSKA (reference sequence). This CDR3 is built from 16 residues. V lost 3 bases, J lost 11 bases, and 23 bases lay in between.

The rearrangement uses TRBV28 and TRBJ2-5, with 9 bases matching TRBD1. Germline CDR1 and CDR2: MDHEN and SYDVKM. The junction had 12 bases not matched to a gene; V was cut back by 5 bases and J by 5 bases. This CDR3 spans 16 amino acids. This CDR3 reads CASSLPGQGGWETQYF. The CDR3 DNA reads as TGTGCCAGCAGTCTTCCGGGACAGGGTGGTTGGGAGACCCAGTACTTC.

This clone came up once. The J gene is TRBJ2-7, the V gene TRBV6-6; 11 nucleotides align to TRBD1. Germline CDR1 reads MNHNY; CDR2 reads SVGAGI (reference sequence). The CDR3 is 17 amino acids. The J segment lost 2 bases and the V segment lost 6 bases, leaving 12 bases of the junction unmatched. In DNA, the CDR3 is TGTGCCAGCAGGCGAGGCCGGGACAGGGGGGAGGCCTACGAGCAGTACTTC. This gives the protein CASRRGRDRGEAYEQYF.

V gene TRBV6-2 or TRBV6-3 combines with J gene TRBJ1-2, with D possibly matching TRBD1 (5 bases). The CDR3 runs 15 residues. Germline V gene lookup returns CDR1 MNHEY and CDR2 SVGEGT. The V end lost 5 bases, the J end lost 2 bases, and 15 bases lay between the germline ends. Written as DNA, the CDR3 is TGTGCCAGCAGTCCCCCAGGGACTTTGAACTATGGCTACACCTTC. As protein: CASSPPGTLNYGYTF.

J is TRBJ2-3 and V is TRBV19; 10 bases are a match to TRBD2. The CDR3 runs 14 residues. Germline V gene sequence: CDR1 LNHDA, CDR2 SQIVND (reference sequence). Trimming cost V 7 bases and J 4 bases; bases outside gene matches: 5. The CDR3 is CASKERGGSDTQYF. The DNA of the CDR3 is TGTGCCAGTAAGGAGCGGGGGGGCTCAGATACGCAGTATTTT.

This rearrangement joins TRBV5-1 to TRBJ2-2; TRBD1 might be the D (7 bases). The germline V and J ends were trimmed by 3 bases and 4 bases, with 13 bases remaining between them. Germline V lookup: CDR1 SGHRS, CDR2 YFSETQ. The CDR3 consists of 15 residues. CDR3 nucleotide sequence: TGCGCCAGCAGCTCCAGGGGGGATGGCACCGGGGAGCTGTTTTTT. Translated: CASSSRGDGTGELFF.

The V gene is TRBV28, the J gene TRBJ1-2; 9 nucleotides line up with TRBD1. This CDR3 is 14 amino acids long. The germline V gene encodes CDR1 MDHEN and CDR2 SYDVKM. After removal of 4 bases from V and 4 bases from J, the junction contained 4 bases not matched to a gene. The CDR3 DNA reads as TGTGCCAGCAGTTACTTGACAGGGGGCTATGGCTACACCTTC. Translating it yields CASSYLTGGYGYTF.